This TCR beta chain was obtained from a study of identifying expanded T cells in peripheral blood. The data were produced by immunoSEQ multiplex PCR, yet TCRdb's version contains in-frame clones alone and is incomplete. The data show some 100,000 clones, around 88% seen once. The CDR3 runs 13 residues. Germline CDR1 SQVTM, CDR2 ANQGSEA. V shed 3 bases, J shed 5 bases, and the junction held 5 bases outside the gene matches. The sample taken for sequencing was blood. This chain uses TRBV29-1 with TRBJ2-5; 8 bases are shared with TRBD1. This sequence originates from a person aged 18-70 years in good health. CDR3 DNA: TGCAGCGTTGACGCAGGGGGCGGGGAGACCCAGTACTTC. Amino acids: CSVDAGGGETQYF.